One and the same sample provided the 13 T cell receptor beta chains below, sequenced in a study of blood T cell repertoires in COVID-19. Sequenced by immunoSEQ multiplex PCR; TCRdb stores in-frame clones only, minus some. This table holds around 52,000 clones, around 83% found once. Sequenced sample: peripheral blood. Receptors were obtained from a human donor in a cohort sampled during active COVID-19.

The chain links TRBV19 to TRBJ1-2; 8 nucleotides align to TRBD1. Germline trimming cut 7 bases from V and 2 bases from J; bases unmatched to any gene: 9. The germline V gene has CDR1 LNHDA and CDR2 SQIVND (reference sequence). The CDR3 totals 15 residues. The CDR3 DNA is TGTGCCAGTACCCAAGCGCACAGGGGGAACTATGGCTACACCTTC. Translated, it gives CASTQAHRGNYGYTF.

The chain combines TRBV29-1 with TRBJ1-2, with D perhaps TRBD1 (6 bases). Germline V gene data show CDR1 as SQVTM and CDR2 as ANQGSEA. V was trimmed by 4 bases and J by 2 bases, leaving 8 bases between them. The CDR3 has 12 amino acids. CDR3 region: CSVGDTNYGYTF. DNA of the CDR3: TGCAGCGTTGGGGACACGAACTATGGCTACACCTTC.

The CDR3 spells CASSGTPTGGNTIYF. CDR3 bases: TGCGCCAGCAGCGGGACGCCGACAGGAGGAAACACCATATATTTT. The chain couples TRBV5-1 to TRBJ1-3; the D gene is possibly TRBD1 (6 bases). V was clipped by 4 bases and J by 4 bases, with 15 bases between them. The CDR3 loop spans 15 amino acids. The germline CDR1 and CDR2 sequences are SGHRS and YFSETQ.

This clone was seen only once. This chain joins TRBV20-1 and TRBJ1-1; 8 nucleotides agree with TRBD1. The CDR3 extends over 14 amino acids. From germline, CDR1 is DFQATT and CDR2 SNEGSKA (reference sequence). Trimming cost V 3 bases and J 7 bases; bases outside gene matches: 10. CDR3 sequence reads: CSASGAGTGLEAFF. CDR3 coding DNA: TGCAGTGCTAGTGGGGCTGGGACAGGCCTTGAAGCTTTCTTT.

V gene TRBV6-5 combines with J gene TRBJ2-3, with TRBD2 matching over 8 bases. CDR1 MNHEY and CDR2 SVGAGI come from the germline V gene. This CDR3 is built from 15 residues. Unmatched junction bases numbered 3, after V lost 2 bases and J lost 2 bases. This CDR3 reads CASSYDGGATDTQYF. The CDR3 DNA follows: TGTGCCAGCAGTTACGACGGGGGGGCCACAGATACGCAGTATTTT.

The gene calls are TRBV7-9 and TRBJ2-7; perhaps TRBD2 as D (5 bases). The V and J ends lost 2 bases and 2 bases respectively, with 7 bases between them. CDR1 SEHNR and CDR2 FQNEAQ come from the germline V gene (reference sequence). The CDR3 consists of 13 residues. CDR3 loop: CASSLPGAYEQYF. Here the CDR3 DNA reads TGTGCCAGCAGCTTACCCGGGGCCTACGAGCAGTACTTC.

The V and J genes are TRBV24-1 and TRBJ1-5, with 10 positions matching TRBD1. The CDR3 contains 16 residues. J lost 6 bases, V lost 11 bases, and 15 bases had no gene match. Germline V gene sequence: CDR1 KGHDR, CDR2 SFDVKD. The CDR3 reads CANRGGDRGASQPQHF. The CDR3 bases are TGTGCCAACAGAGGCGGGGACAGGGGTGCGAGTCAGCCCCAGCATTTT.

Only a few counts were recorded for this clone. V usage is TRBV30 and J usage is TRBJ1-2; TRBD1 is a possible D gene (6 bases). V was pared by 3 bases and J by 4 bases, with 15 bases between. This CDR3 is 14 amino acids long. The V gene's germline CDR1 is GTSNPN and CDR2 SVGIG (reference sequence). Written as DNA, the CDR3 is TGTGCCTGGAGGGCACGGGGGGGCAGCTATGGCTACACCTTC. This codes for CAWRARGGSYGYTF.

V and J are TRBV19 and TRBJ2-4; D unclear. The CDR3 is made up of 17 amino acids. The germline gives CDR1 LNHDA, CDR2 SQIVND (reference sequence). Trimming shortened V by 3 bases and J by 0 bases, and 15 bases separated the two germline ends. The CDR3 is CASSIDWSFLAKNIQYF. The DNA for the CDR3 is TGTGCCAGTAGTATTGATTGGAGCTTCCTAGCCAAAAACATTCAGTACTTC.

The V and J genes are TRBV27 and TRBJ2-5; D is possibly TRBD2 (5 bases). CDR1 MNHEY and CDR2 SMNVEV come from the germline V gene (reference sequence). The CDR3 is made up of 16 amino acids. V lost 0 bases and J lost 6, with 17 bases in between. CDR3 residues: CASSLSSSASLKTQYF. For the CDR3, the DNA is TGTGCCAGCAGTTTATCGTCCTCGGCTAGCCTTAAGACCCAGTACTTC.

For the CDR3, the DNA is TGTGCCAGCAGCTCCCGACTAGCGGGGGGCTACAATGAGCAGTTCTTC. Protein: CASSSRLAGGYNEQFF. This sequence joins TRBV5-8 and TRBJ2-1; TRBD2 agrees at 13 bases. V dropped 3 bases and J dropped 3; count of bases not matched to a gene: 3. The germline gives CDR1 SGHTS, CDR2 YDEGEE. The CDR3 is made up of 16 amino acids.

The chain has TRBV6-7 and TRBJ2-7; unclear D gene. TRBV6-7 is an open reading frame whose function is uncertain. Trimming left V 2 bases short and J 2 bases short, with 22 bases between. This CDR3 contains 18 residues. The CDR3 loop is CASSYAPSVDPTTYEQYF. The CDR3 region has the DNA TGTGCCAGCAGTTACGCACCCTCGGTCGATCCAACTACCTACGAGCAGTACTTC.

The V and J genes are TRBV27 and TRBJ1-1; 7 positions agree with TRBD1. Germline loops: CDR1 MNHEY, CDR2 SMNVEV (reference sequence). The CDR3 sequence is 15 residues long. V lost 4 bases, J lost 1 base, and 6 bases stayed unmatched. Here the CDR3 DNA reads TGTGCCAGCAGTTCCGGGGACAGATGGAACACTGAAGCTTTCTTT. Translated: CASSSGDRWNTEAFF.